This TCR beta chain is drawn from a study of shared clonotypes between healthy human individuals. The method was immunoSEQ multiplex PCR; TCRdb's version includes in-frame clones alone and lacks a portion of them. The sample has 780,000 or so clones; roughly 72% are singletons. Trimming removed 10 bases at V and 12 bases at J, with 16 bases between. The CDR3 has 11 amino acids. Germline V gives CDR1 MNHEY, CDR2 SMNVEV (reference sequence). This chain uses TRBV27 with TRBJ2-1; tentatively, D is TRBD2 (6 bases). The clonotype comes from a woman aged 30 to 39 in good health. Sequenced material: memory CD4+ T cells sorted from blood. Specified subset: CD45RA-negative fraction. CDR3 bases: TGTGCCACCCGCCTGGGAGGATGGCAGTTCTTC. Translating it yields CATRLGGWQFF.